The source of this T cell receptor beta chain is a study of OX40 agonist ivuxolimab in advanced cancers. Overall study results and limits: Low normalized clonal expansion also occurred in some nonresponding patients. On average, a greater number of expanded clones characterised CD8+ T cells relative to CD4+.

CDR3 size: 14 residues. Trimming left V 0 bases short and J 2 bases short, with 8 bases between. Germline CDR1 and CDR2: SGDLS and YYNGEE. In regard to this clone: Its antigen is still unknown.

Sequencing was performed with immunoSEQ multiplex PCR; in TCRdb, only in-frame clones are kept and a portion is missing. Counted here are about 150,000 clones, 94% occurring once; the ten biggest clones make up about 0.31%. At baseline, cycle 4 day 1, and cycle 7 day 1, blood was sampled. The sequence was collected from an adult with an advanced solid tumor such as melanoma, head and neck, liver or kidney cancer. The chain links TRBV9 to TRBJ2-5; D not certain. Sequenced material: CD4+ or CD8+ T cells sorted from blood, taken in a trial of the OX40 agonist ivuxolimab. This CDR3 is CASSVGNKQETQYF. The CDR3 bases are TGTGCCAGCAGCGTAGGGAACAAGCAAGAGACCCAGTACTTC.